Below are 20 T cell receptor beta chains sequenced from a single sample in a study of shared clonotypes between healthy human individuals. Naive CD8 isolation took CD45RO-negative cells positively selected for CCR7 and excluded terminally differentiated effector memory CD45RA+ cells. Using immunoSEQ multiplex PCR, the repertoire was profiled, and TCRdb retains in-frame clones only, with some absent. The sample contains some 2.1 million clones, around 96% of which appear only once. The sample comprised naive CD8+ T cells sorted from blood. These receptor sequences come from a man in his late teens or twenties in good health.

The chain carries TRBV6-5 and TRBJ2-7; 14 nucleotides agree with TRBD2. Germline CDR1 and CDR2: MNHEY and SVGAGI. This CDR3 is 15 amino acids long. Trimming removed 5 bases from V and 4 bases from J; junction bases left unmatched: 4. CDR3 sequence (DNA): TGTGCCAGCAGTCAGGGGACTAGCGGGAGTTACGAGCAGTACTTC. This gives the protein CASSQGTSGSYEQYF.

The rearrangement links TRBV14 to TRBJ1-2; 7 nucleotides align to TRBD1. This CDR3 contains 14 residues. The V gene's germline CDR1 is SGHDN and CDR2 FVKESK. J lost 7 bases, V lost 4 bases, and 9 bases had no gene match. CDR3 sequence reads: CASSLGTDLLGYTF. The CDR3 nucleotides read TGTGCCAGCAGCCTAGGGACAGACCTCCTTGGCTACACCTTC.

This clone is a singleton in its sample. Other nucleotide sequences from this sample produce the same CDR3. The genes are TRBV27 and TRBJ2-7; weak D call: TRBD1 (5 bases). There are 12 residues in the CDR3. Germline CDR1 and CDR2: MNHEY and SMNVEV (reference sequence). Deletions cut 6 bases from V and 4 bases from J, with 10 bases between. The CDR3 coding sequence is TGTGCCAGCAGCCCAACAGGATACGAGCAGTACTTC. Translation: CASSPTGYEQYF.

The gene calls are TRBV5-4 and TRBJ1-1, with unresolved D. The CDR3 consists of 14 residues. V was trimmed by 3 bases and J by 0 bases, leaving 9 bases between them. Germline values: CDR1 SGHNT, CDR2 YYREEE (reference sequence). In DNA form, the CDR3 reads TGTGCCAGCAGCTCCCCTAGTTTGAACACTGAAGCTTTCTTT. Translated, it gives CASSSPSLNTEAFF.

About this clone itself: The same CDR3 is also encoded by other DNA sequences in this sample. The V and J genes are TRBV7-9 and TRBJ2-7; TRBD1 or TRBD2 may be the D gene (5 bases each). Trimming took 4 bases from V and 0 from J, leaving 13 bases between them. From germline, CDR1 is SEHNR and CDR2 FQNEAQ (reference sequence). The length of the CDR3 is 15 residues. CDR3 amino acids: CASSSGTESSYEQYF. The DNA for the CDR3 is TGTGCCAGCAGCTCAGGGACGGAGAGCTCCTACGAGCAGTACTTC.

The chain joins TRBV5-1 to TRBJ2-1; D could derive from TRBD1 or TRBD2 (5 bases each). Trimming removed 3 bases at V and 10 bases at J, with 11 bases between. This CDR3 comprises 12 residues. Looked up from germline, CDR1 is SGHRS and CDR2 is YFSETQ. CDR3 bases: TGCGCCAGCAGCTACCCCGGGGACGAGCAGTTCTTC. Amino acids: CASSYPGDEQFF.

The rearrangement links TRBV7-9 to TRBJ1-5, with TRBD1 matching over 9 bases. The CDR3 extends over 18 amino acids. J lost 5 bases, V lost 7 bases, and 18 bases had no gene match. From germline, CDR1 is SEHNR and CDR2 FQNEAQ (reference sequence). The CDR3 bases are TGTGCCAGCACCCACCGACAGGACAGGGGAAAGGCCCATCAGCCCCAGCATTTT. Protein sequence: CASTHRQDRGKAHQPQHF. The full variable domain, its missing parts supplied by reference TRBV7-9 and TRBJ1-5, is DTGVSQNPRHKITKRGQNVTFRCDPISEHNRLYWYRQTLGQGPEFLTYFQNEAQLEKSRLLSDRFSAERPKGSFSTLEIQRTEQGDSAMYLCASTHRQDRGKAHQPQHFGDGTRLSIL.

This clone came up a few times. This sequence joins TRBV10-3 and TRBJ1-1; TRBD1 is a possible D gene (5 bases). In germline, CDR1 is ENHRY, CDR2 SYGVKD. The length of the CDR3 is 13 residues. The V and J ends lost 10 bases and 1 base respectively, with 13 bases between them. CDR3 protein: CATIGAGNTEAFF. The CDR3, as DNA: TGTGCCACCATAGGGGCTGGGAACACTGAAGCTTTCTTT.

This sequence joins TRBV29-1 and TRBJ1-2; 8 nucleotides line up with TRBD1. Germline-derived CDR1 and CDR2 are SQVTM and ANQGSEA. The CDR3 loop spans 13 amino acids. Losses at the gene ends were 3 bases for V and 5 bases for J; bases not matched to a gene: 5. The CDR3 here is CSVEDRAGYGYTF. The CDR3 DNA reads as TGCAGCGTTGAGGACAGGGCGGGTTATGGCTACACCTTC.

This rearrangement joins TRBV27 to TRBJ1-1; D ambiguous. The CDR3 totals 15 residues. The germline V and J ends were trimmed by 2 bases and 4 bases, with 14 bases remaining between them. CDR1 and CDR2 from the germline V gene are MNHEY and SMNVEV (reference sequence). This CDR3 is CASSLIGAWGTEAFF. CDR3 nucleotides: TGTGCCAGCAGTTTAATAGGAGCGTGGGGCACTGAAGCTTTCTTT.

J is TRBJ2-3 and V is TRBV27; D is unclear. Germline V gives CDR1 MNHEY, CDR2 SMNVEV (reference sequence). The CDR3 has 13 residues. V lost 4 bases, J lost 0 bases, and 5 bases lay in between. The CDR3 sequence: CASSWGSTDTQYF. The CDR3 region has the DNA TGTGCCAGCAGTTGGGGAAGCACAGATACGCAGTATTTT.

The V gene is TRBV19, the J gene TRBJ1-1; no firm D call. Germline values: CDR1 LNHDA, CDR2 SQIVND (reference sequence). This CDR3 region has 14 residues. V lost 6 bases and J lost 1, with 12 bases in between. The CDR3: CASRIMGPNTEAFF. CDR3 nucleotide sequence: TGTGCCAGTAGGATAATGGGTCCGAACACTGAAGCTTTCTTT. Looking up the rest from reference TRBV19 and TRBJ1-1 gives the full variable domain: DGGITQSPKYLFRKEGQNVTLSCEQNLNHDAMYWYRQDPGQGLRLIYYSQIVNDFQKGDIAEGYSVSREKKESFPLTVTSAQKNPTAFYLCASRIMGPNTEAFFGQGTRLTVV.

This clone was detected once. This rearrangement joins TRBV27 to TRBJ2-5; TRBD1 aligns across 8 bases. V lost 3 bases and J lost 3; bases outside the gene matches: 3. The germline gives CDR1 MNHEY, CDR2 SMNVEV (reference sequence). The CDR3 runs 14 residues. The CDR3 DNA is TGTGCCAGCAGTTTTTCGACAGGGGAAGAGACCCAGTACTTC. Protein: CASSFSTGEETQYF.

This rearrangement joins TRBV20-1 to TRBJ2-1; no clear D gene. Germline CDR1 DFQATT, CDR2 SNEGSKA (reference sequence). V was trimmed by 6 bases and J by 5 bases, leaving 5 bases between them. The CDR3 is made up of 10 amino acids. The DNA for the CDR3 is TGCAGTGCCTTAGACAATGAGCAGTTCTTC. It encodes CSALDNEQFF.

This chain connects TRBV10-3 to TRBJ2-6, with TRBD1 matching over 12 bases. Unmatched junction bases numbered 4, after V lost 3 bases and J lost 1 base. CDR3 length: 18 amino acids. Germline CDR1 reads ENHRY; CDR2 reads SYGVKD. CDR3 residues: CAISDPGQGASGANVLTF. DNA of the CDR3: TGTGCCATCAGTGACCCGGGACAGGGGGCATCTGGGGCCAACGTCCTGACTTTC.

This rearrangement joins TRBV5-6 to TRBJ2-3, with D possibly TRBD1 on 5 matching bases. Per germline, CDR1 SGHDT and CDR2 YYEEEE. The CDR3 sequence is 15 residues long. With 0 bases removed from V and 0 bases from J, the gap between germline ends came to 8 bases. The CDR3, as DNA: TGTGCCAGCAGCTTGGGACAGACTAGCACAGATACGCAGTATTTT. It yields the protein CASSLGQTSTDTQYF.

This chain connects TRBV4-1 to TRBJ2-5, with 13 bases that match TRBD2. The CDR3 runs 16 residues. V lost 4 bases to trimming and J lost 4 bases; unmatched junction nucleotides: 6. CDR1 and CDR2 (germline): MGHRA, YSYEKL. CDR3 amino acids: CASSPTSGRLVETQYF. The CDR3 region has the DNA TGCGCCAGCAGCCCGACTAGCGGGAGGTTAGTAGAGACCCAGTACTTC.

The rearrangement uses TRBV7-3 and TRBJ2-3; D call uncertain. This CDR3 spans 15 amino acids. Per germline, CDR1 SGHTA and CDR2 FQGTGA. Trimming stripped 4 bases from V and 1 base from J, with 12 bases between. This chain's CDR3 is CASSSGPGGTDTQYF. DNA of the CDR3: TGTGCCAGCAGCTCCGGGCCAGGCGGCACAGATACGCAGTATTTT.

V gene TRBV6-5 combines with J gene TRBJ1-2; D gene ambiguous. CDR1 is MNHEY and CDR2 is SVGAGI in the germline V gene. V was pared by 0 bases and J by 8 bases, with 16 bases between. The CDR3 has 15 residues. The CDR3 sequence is CASSYSRMGVNGYTF. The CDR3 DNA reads TGTGCCAGCAGTTACTCCCGGATGGGTGTTAACGGCTACACCTTC.

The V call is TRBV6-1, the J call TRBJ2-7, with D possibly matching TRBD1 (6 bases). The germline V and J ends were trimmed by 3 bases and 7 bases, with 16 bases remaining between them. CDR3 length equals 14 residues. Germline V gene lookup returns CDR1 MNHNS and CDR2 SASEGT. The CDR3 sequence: CASSESVLGGEQYF. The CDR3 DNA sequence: TGTGCCAGCAGTGAGTCGGTTTTAGGGGGAGAGCAGTACTTC.